A selection of T cell receptor beta chains follows, all from one sample in a study of control samples from healthy donors and cancer patients. TCRdb keeps only in-frame clones here, not all; method: immunoSEQ multiplex PCR. The table shows some 140,000 clones, with roughly 89% occurring only once. Material: PBMCs. The receptors derive from a middle-aged man with head and neck cancer. The CDR3 runs from the conserved cysteine through the conserved F or W. D genes are given only for firm matches. Only part of the rows carry a size: once, few, many, or a class if the clone is expanded.

clone_size	d_call	cdr3_length	v_call	j_call	cdr3_aa	cdr3_nt
NA	TRBD1	12	TRBV29-1	TRBJ2-7	CSVRTGDYEQYF	TGCAGCGTCCGGACAGGAGACTACGAGCAGTACTTC
NA	NA	18	TRBV18	TRBJ2-1	CASSPPEGGTGQGNEQFF	TGTGCCAGCTCACCACCGGAGGGGGGGACAGGCCAGGGTAATGAGCAGTTCTTC
few	NA	14	TRBV10-3	TRBJ1-4	CAISDSPTNEKLFF	TGTGCCATCAGTGACAGCCCAACTAATGAAAAACTGTTTTTT
NA	NA	13	TRBV19	TRBJ1-1	CASSPGRGTEAFF	TGTGCCAGTAGCCCCGGGAGGGGCACTGAAGCTTTCTTT
NA	TRBD1	16	TRBV5-4	TRBJ1-2	CASSLAGTGAFYGYTF	TGTGCCAGCAGCTTGGCCGGGACAGGGGCTTTCTATGGCTACACCTTC
NA	NA	13	TRBV24-1	TRBJ1-1	CATSDQGYTEAFF	TGTGCCACCAGTGATCAGGGTTACACTGAAGCTTTCTTT
NA	NA	14	TRBV2	TRBJ2-7	CASSDRLVPYEQYF	TGTGCCAGCAGTGATCGACTAGTCCCCTACGAGCAGTACTTC
NA	TRBD2	17	TRBV4-2	TRBJ2-2	CASSQEPGLALTGELFF	TGTGCCAGCAGCCAAGAGCCGGGACTAGCGCTCACCGGGGAGCTGTTTTTT
NA	NA	15	TRBV5-4	TRBJ1-1	CASSLGGGANTEAFF	TGTGCCAGCAGCTTGGGTGGAGGGGCGAACACTGAAGCTTTCTTT
NA	NA	15	TRBV6-5	TRBJ2-3	CASSYSGGYTDTQYF	TGTGCCAGCAGTTACAGTGGGGGCTACACAGATACGCAGTATTTT
NA	NA	13	TRBV28	TRBJ2-1	CASSLGFNNEQFF	TGTGCCAGCAGTCTGGGATTTAACAATGAGCAGTTCTTC